A selection of T cell receptor beta chains follows, all from one sample in a study of blood T cells in healthy people across ages. TCRdb independently ran MiXCR on the 5' RACE reads; one entry per CDR3 protein. The data contain approximately 800,000 distinct CDR3 sequences, about 37% of them seen just once; the ten biggest clones take up 10% to 15%. The sequenced sample was blood. These receptor sequences come from a man aged 18 to 35 in good health. Both conserved end residues are part of each CDR3. D genes are given only for firm matches. Size tells how often a clone was seen (once, few, many) or the class of an expanded clone, and some rows leave it out.

>TRBV27|TRBJ1-2|TRBD1|NA|17
CASSFSQTGGLNYGYTF
TGTGCCAGCAGTTTCTCCCAGACAGGGGGGCTGAACTATGGCTACACCTTC
>TRBV20-1|TRBJ1-1|TRBD1|NA|14
CSARRQGADTEAFF
TGCAGTGCTAGGAGACAGGGGGCCGACACTGAAGCTTTCTTT
>TRBV20-1|TRBJ2-7|TRBD1|NA|14
CSARDSGGVSEQYF
TGCAGTGCTAGAGATTCAGGGGGAGTTTCCGAGCAGTACTTC
>TRBV12-3/TRBV12-4|TRBJ1-1|NA|NA|13
CASGKEMNTEAFF
TGTGCCAGCGGTAAGGAGATGAACACTGAAGCTTTCTTT
>TRBV6-5|TRBJ1-5|NA|NA|15
CASSSTGIGNQPQHF
TGTGCCAGCAGTTCCACAGGGATCGGCAATCAGCCCCAGCATTTT
>TRBV12-3/TRBV12-4|TRBJ2-7|TRBD2|NA|15
CASRQDAGGFYEQYF
TGTGCCAGCAGGCAAGACGCGGGGGGGTTCTACGAGCAGTACTTC
>TRBV21-1|TRBJ2-3|NA|few|16
CASSRAGGSHTDTQYF
TGTGCCAGCAGCCGCGCGGGCGGCAGCCATACAGATACGCAGTATTTT
>TRBV7-9|TRBJ1-4|TRBD1|NA|17
CASRPPKPGQRNEKLFF
TGTGCCAGCAGACCACCTAAACCGGGACAGAGGAATGAAAAACTGTTTTTT
>TRBV10-3|TRBJ2-3|NA|NA|12
CAARTISDTQYF
TGTGCCGCCCGGACTATCTCAGATACGCAGTATTTT
>TRBV13|TRBJ2-5|NA|NA|13
CASSLTRVGTQYF
TGTGCCAGCAGCTTAACCAGGGTTGGGACCCAGTACTTC
>TRBV6-2/TRBV6-3|TRBJ2-3|NA|many|16
CASSRLQDRRTDTQYF
TGTGCCAGCAGTAGATTACAGGACAGACGCACAGATACGCAGTATTTT
>TRBV6-5|TRBJ2-2|NA|NA|14
CASSHDSSTGELFF
TGTGCCAGCAGCCATGACAGTAGTACCGGGGAGCTGTTTTTT
>TRBV7-2|TRBJ1-5|NA|NA|13
CASSRSGGGFQHF
TGTGCCAGCAGCCGTTCCGGCGGGGGCTTCCAGCATTTT
>TRBV29-1|TRBJ1-1|NA|NA|13
CSAIKRGQAEAFF
TGCAGCGCAATTAAACGGGGGCAGGCCGAAGCTTTCTTT
>TRBV7-2|TRBJ2-7|TRBD2|NA|13
CASSFVTSNEQYF
TGTGCCAGCAGCTTTGTGACTAGCAACGAGCAGTACTTC
>TRBV7-9|TRBJ1-1|NA|few|15
CASSPQGTANTEAFF
TGTGCCAGCAGCCCCCAGGGGACGGCGAACACTGAAGCTTTCTTT
>TRBV7-2|TRBJ2-7|NA|few|12
CASSPDGHEQYF
TGTGCCAGCAGCCCAGATGGCCACGAGCAGTACTTC
>TRBV7-8|TRBJ2-3|TRBD1|few|16
CASSSRWTGGTDTQYF
TGTGCCAGCAGCTCACGATGGACAGGGGGCACAGATACGCAGTATTTT
>TRBV7-2|TRBJ2-7|TRBD2|NA|16
CASSLEGTTTSSEQYF
TGTGCCAGCAGCTTAGAAGGGACTACCACAAGCAGCGAGCAGTACTTC
>TRBV10-3|TRBJ1-2|NA|few|15
CAISVGALANYGYTF
TGTGCCATCAGTGTGGGCGCCCTCGCTAACTATGGCTACACCTTC
>TRBV6-5|TRBJ2-1|NA|NA|16
CASSPRTAEPYNEQFF
TGTGCCAGCAGCCCACGTACGGCAGAACCTTACAATGAGCAGTTCTTC
>TRBV20-1|TRBJ2-7|NA|NA|11
CGASGDYEQYF
TGCGGTGCTAGTGGAGACTACGAGCAGTACTTC
>TRBV19|TRBJ2-5|NA|NA|12
CASSNLQETQYF
TGTGCCAGTAGTAATCTCCAAGAGACCCAGTACTTC
>TRBV14|TRBJ2-3|NA|once|15
CASSPRVAKVDTQYF
TGTGCCAGCAGCCCGAGGGTAGCGAAGGTAGATACGCAGTATTTT
>TRBV4-1|TRBJ2-7|TRBD2|NA|14
CASSPGTSGDEQYF
TGCGCCAGCAGCCCAGGGACTAGCGGGGACGAGCAGTACTTC
>TRBV5-6|TRBJ2-7|NA|few|12
CASSIFGYEQYF
TGTGCCAGCAGCATTTTTGGCTACGAGCAGTACTTC
>TRBV5-1|TRBJ1-5|NA|once|13
CAGSFGGNQPQHF
TGCGCCGGCAGCTTCGGGGGGAATCAGCCCCAGCATTTT
>TRBV6-1|TRBJ2-7|NA|NA|15
CASSEVAGEGYEQYF
TGTGCCAGCAGTGAAGTCGCAGGAGAGGGTTACGAGCAGTACTTC
>TRBV6-2/TRBV6-3|TRBJ1-5|NA|NA|16
CASSYPGGPSNQPQHF
TGTGCCAGCAGTTACCCTGGGGGGCCTAGCAATCAGCCCCAGCATTTT
>TRBV5-1|TRBJ2-3|NA|NA|14
CASSLKAEGHTQYF
TGCGCCAGCAGCTTGAAGGCGGAGGGGCATACGCAGTATTTT
>TRBV5-1|TRBJ2-3|TRBD2|NA|15
CASIPGGTKADTQYF
TGCGCCAGCATTCCCGGGGGGACGAAAGCAGATACGCAGTATTTT
>TRBV7-3|TRBJ2-7|NA|few|16
CASSLTVGPSYNEQYF
TGTGCCAGCAGCTTAACAGTGGGGCCATCCTACAATGAGCAGTACTTC
>TRBV27|TRBJ1-1|NA|NA|13
CASSAKIIGEAFF
TGTGCCAGCAGTGCCAAGATTATCGGTGAAGCTTTCTTT
>TRBV5-1|TRBJ2-7|TRBD1|many|15
CASSLLGQGVDEQYF
TGCGCCAGCAGCTTGCTGGGACAGGGGGTTGACGAGCAGTACTTC